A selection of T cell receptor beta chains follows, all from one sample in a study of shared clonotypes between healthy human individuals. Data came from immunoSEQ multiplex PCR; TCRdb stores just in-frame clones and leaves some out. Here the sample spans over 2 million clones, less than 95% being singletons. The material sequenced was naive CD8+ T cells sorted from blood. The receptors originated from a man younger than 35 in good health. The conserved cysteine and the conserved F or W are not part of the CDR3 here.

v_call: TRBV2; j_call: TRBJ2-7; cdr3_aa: ASSEPPRPYEQY
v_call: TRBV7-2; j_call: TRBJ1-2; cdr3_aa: ASSSLLSGTGDYGYT
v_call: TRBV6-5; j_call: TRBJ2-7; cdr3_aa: ASSYRLAGVREQY
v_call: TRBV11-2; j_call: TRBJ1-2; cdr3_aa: ASSFSGPEGHGYT
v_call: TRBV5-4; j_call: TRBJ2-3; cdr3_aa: ASSWGEGLTDTQY
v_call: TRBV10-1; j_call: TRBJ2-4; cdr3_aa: ASEKERAPAKNIQY
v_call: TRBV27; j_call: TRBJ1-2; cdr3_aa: ASSLGQAYGYT
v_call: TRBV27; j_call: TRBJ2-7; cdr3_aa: ASSLSQTAYYEQY
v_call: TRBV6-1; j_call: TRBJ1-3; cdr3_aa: ASSEDRGSGNTIY
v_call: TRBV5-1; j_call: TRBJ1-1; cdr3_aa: ASSLDGQGAMGTEAF
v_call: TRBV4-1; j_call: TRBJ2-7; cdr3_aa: ASSQVAGETYEQY
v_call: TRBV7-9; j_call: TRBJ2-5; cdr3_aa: ASSPVPGQGDQETQY
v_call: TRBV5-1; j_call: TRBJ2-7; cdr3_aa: ASGGTDSYEQY
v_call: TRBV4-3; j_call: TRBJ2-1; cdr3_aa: ASSHLAGGSYNEQF
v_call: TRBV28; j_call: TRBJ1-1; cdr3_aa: ASSFGWRTEAF
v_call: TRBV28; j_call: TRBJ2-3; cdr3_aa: ASSSRDGGYTDTQY
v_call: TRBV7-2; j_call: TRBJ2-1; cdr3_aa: ASSLQGQGSYNEQF
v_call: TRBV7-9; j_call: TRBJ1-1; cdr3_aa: ASSLGQGTTEAF